The clone carrying this TCR beta chain was found a few times. One end of the junction is discordant with germline, which a read error may explain. This record belongs to a study of identifying expanded T cells in peripheral blood. Method: immunoSEQ multiplex PCR; TCRdb's copy keeps in-frame clones and lacks some. This repertoire shows roughly 82,000 clones, roughly four fifths found once; its top ten account for about 17%. The sample comprised blood. This TCR was sampled from a person aged 18-70 years in good health.

In DNA, the CDR3 is TGTGCCAGCAGCTTTGACAGGGGGCGAGGTAACTTC. It yields the protein CASSFDRGRGNF. The rearrangement uses TRBV5-4 and TRBJ2-7; TRBD1 agrees at 10 bases. The V gene's germline CDR1 is SGHNT and CDR2 YYREEE (reference sequence). This CDR3 spans 12 amino acids.